These 13 T cell receptor beta chains were all obtained from the same sample, sequenced in a study of cytomegalovirus exposure and HLA in healthy donors. Use of 60 Vbeta and 13 Jbeta primers characterized the PCR. Measured with immunoSEQ multiplex PCR; TCRdb has only the in-frame clones, and not every one. The repertoire includes 90,000 to 95,000 clones, over 75% of them detected once, and around 2% sits in the top ten. The sequencing input was PBMCs. The receptors originated from a man younger than 35 in good health and CMV-seronegative.

This clone is a singleton in its sample. The V call is TRBV2, the J call TRBJ1-1, with unresolved D. Trimming took off 5 bases at V and 5 bases at J, with 21 bases between the two ends. Germline CDR1 and CDR2: SNHLY and FYNNEI. This CDR3 spans 16 amino acids. CDR3 protein: CASSMEVYRVGTEAFF. DNA for the CDR3: TGTGCCAGCAGTATGGAGGTGTATAGGGTCGGGACTGAAGCTTTCTTT.

This chain uses TRBV10-1 with TRBJ2-2, with D possibly being TRBD1 (6 bases). The CDR3 spans 14 residues. CDR1 and CDR2 (germline): WNHNN, SYGVQD (reference sequence). V was cut by 10 bases and J by 3 bases, with 15 bases left in between. This CDR3 is CATSSGADTGELFF. The CDR3 DNA is TGCGCCACCTCTTCAGGGGCGGACACCGGGGAGCTGTTTTTT.

The chain joins TRBV6-5 to TRBJ2-7, with TRBD2 as a possible D gene (6 bases). CDR3 length: 14 residues. Germline values: CDR1 MNHEY, CDR2 SVGAGI. The V end lost 7 bases, the J end lost 5 bases, and 18 bases lay between the germline ends. CDR3 protein: CASTRDGGFHEQYF. DNA of the CDR3: TGTGCCAGCACTAGGGACGGGGGATTCCACGAGCAGTACTTC.

The chain couples TRBV15 to TRBJ2-1, with 9 bases identical to TRBD2. Germline V CDR1 and CDR2: LNHNV, YYDKDF (reference sequence). CDR3 length equals 16 residues. Trimming took 0 bases from V and 7 from J; bases not matched to a gene: 7. CDR3 in amino acids: CATSRDGGGAVNEQFF. The CDR3 region has the DNA TGTGCCACCAGCAGAGATGGCGGGGGGGCGGTGAATGAGCAGTTCTTC.

The chain employs TRBV29-1 and TRBJ1-4; a weak D match, TRBD1 (6 bases). Trimming pared 6 bases from V and 6 bases from J, leaving 14 bases between. Germline-derived CDR1 and CDR2 are SQVTM and ANQGSEA. The CDR3 extends over 13 amino acids. The CDR3 sequence: CSVREGGHEKLFF. Written as DNA, the CDR3 is TGCAGCGTCCGGGAAGGGGGTCATGAAAAACTGTTTTTT.

This clone came up once. The chain joins TRBV4-1 to TRBJ2-2, with D perhaps matching TRBD2 (5 bases). This CDR3 has 15 residues. V shed 1 base and J shed 4 bases, with 10 bases lying between them. The V gene's germline CDR1 is MGHRA and CDR2 YSYEKL. The CDR3 region has the DNA TGCGCCAGCAGCCAAGGGACCCGGGGCACCGGGGAGCTGTTTTTT. Encoded protein: CASSQGTRGTGELFF.

This chain links TRBV6-5 with TRBJ1-3; D perhaps matches TRBD1 (5 bases). This CDR3 has 14 residues. The V end lost 6 bases, the J end lost 4 bases, and 13 bases lay between the germline ends. Germline V gives CDR1 MNHEY, CDR2 SVGAGI. For the CDR3, the DNA is TGTGCCAGCAGACCCGGGACTCCCGGAAACACCATATATTTT. It specifies CASRPGTPGNTIYF.

This clone has just a few counts. The genes are TRBV18 and TRBJ2-1; D not certain. This CDR3 contains 13 residues. Trimming pared 3 bases from V and 8 bases from J, leaving 11 bases between. The germline V gene encodes CDR1 KGHSH and CDR2 LQKENI. As DNA, the CDR3 is TGTGCCAGCTCACCGATTGAGGCTCATGAGCAGTTCTTC. Its translation: CASSPIEAHEQFF.

This rearrangement joins TRBV18 to TRBJ1-1, with D tentatively TRBD1 (5 bases). Germline V gene data show CDR1 as KGHSH and CDR2 as LQKENI. There are 13 residues in the CDR3. V shed 2 bases and J shed 5 bases, with 9 bases lying between them. The CDR3 here is CASSPAGYTEAFF. The CDR3 DNA sequence: TGTGCCAGCTCACCAGCAGGGTATACTGAAGCTTTCTTT.

The chain combines TRBV6-6 with TRBJ1-1; TRBD1 might be the D (5 bases). In germline, CDR1 is MNHNY, CDR2 SVGAGI (reference sequence). CDR3 size: 13 residues. The V gene lost 7 bases and the J gene lost 5 bases, with 14 bases spanning the gap. DNA for the CDR3: TGTGCCAGCATAGTGGGGGGAGGAACTGAAGCTTTCTTT. The encoded protein is CASIVGGGTEAFF.

This clone has more than one count but fewer than ten. An end of the junction does not agree with germline; a read error may underlie this. The rearrangement uses TRBV7-9 and TRBJ1-4; the D is unclear. The length of the CDR3 is 12 residues. The V gene's germline CDR1 is SEHNR and CDR2 FQNEAQ (reference sequence). Written as DNA, the CDR3 is TGTTCCAGCAGCTTAACCGAGGGAAAACTGTTTTTT. Protein product: CSSSLTEGKLFF. Full variable domain (remainder filled in from reference TRBV7-9 and TRBJ1-4): DTGVSQNPRHKITKRGQNVTFRCDPISEHNRLYWYRQTLGQGPEFLTYFQNEAQLEKSRLLSDRFSAERPKGSFSTLEIQRTEQGDSAMYLCSSSLTEGKLFFGSGTQLSVL.

The V call is TRBV9, the J call TRBJ2-5, with TRBD2 matching over 9 bases. J was trimmed by 4 bases and V by 3 bases; bases with no gene match: 7. Germline values: CDR1 SGDLS, CDR2 YYNGEE. CDR3 length: 15 residues. The CDR3 protein is CASSALGLAAETQYF. CDR3 nucleotides: TGTGCCAGCAGCGCCCTGGGACTAGCAGCAGAGACCCAGTACTTC.

The V gene is TRBV18, the J gene TRBJ2-2; 8 bases fit TRBD1. Germline CDR1 and CDR2: KGHSH and LQKENI. The CDR3 has 16 amino acids. V trimming: 1 base; J trimming: 5 bases; junction bases outside the gene matches: 6. The CDR3 DNA follows: TGTGCCAGCTCACCACTATTGACAGGGGATACCGGGGAGCTGTTTTTT. Translating it yields CASSPLLTGDTGELFF.